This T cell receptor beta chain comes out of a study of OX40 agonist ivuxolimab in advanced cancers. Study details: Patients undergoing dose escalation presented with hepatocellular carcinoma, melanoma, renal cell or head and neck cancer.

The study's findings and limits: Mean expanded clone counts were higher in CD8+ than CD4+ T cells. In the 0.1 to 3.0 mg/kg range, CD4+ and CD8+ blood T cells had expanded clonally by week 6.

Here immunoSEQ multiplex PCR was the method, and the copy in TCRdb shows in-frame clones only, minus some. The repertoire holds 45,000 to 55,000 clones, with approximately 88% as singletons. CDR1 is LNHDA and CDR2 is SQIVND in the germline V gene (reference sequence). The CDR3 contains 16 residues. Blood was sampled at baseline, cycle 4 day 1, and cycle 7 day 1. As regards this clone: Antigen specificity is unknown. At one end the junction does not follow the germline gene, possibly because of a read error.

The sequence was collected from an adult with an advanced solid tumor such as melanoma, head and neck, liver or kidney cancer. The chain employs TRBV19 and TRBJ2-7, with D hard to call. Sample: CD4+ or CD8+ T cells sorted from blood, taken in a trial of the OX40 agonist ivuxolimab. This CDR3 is CVSSMKSTFSSYEQYF. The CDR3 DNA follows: TGTGTCAGTAGTATGAAGTCAACTTTTAGCTCCTACGAGCAGTACTTC.